These T cell receptor beta chains were read from a single sample in a study of blood T cell repertoires in COVID-19. Here immunoSEQ multiplex PCR was the method, and the copy in TCRdb shows in-frame clones only, minus some. This table holds about 250,000 clones, just under 85% found once. Material: peripheral blood. Receptors were obtained from a man at least 80 years old with acute or convalescent COVID-19. CDR3s include the opening cysteine and the closing phenylalanine or tryptophan. The D gene is left open where the match is weak. Some rows have no size entry. The others give once, few or many, or a class for an expanded clone.

D gene: NA; V gene: TRBV6-5; clone size: once; J gene: TRBJ2-2; CDR3 DNA: TGTGCCAGCAGAGGAACAGGGTACAGCACCGGGGAGCTGTTTTTT; CDR3 protein: CASRGTGYSTGELFF
D gene: TRBD1; V gene: TRBV3-1/TRBV3-2; clone size: NA; J gene: TRBJ2-7; CDR3 DNA: TGTGCCAGCAGCCAACGCTTAGTTACAGGGGGGTCCGAGCAGTACTTC; CDR3 protein: CASSQRLVTGGSEQYF
D gene: NA; V gene: TRBV5-4; clone size: once; J gene: TRBJ2-1; CDR3 DNA: TGTGCCAGCAGCGATCAAGTTAGGAGCTCCTACAATGAGCAGTTCTTC; CDR3 protein: CASSDQVRSSYNEQFF
D gene: NA; V gene: TRBV6-1; clone size: NA; J gene: TRBJ1-5; CDR3 DNA: TGTGCCAGCAGTGAAGATCGGAGAAATCAGCCCCAGCATTTT; CDR3 protein: CASSEDRRNQPQHF
D gene: NA; V gene: TRBV7-3; clone size: NA; J gene: TRBJ2-6; CDR3 DNA: TGTGCCAGCAGCGGTAACAGGGCTGGGGCCAACGTCCTGACTTTC; CDR3 protein: CASSGNRAGANVLTF
D gene: NA; V gene: TRBV3-1/TRBV3-2; clone size: NA; J gene: TRBJ2-1; CDR3 DNA: TGTGCCAGCAGCCAAGCCCGGGGATACAATGAGCAGTTCTTC; CDR3 protein: CASSQARGYNEQFF
D gene: TRBD1; V gene: TRBV7-9; clone size: NA; J gene: TRBJ2-7; CDR3 DNA: TGTGCCAGCAGCTCCGGGACAGGGGGCCGCCTTGGGCAGTACTTC; CDR3 protein: CASSSGTGGRLGQYF
D gene: TRBD1; V gene: TRBV3-1/TRBV3-2; clone size: once; J gene: TRBJ1-2; CDR3 DNA: TGTGCCAGCAGCCAAGACGCCGGGACAGTTCGGTACTATGATGGCTACACCTTC; CDR3 protein: CASSQDAGTVRYYDGYTF
D gene: TRBD1; V gene: TRBV2; clone size: NA; J gene: TRBJ1-1; CDR3 DNA: TGTGCCAGCAGTGAAGGGAACAGGGGGCTATCTGAAGCTTTCTTT; CDR3 protein: CASSEGNRGLSEAFF
D gene: TRBD1; V gene: TRBV24-1; clone size: NA; J gene: TRBJ2-2; CDR3 DNA: TGTGCCACCAGTGACCCAGGACAGGGCCGGGCCGGGGAGCTGTTTTTT; CDR3 protein: CATSDPGQGRAGELFF
D gene: TRBD1; V gene: TRBV5-1; clone size: NA; J gene: TRBJ2-5; CDR3 DNA: TGCGCCAGCAGCTTGGCCGGGACAGGGCAGGAGACCCAGTACTTC; CDR3 protein: CASSLAGTGQETQYF
D gene: NA; V gene: TRBV24-1; clone size: NA; J gene: TRBJ1-5; CDR3 DNA: TGTGCCACCAGTGATTCCCGGCGGGTCCACAATCAGCCCCAGCATTTT; CDR3 protein: CATSDSRRVHNQPQHF
D gene: TRBD2; V gene: TRBV7-2; clone size: NA; J gene: TRBJ2-5; CDR3 DNA: TGTGCCAGCAGCTTGGGCGGCCTAGCGGGGATAGAGACCCAGTACTTC; CDR3 protein: CASSLGGLAGIETQYF
D gene: TRBD1; V gene: TRBV12-5; clone size: NA; J gene: TRBJ2-2; CDR3 DNA: TGTGCTAGTGGTTTGTGGTTTGTTTTTTGGGACAGGGAACATGCCGGGGAGCTGTTTTTT; CDR3 protein: CASGLWFVFWDREHAGELFF
D gene: TRBD2; V gene: TRBV4-2; clone size: NA; J gene: TRBJ2-3; CDR3 DNA: TGTGCCAGCAGTTTTGCTAGCGGGACAAACACAGATACGCAGTATTTT; CDR3 protein: CASSFASGTNTDTQYF
D gene: NA; V gene: TRBV19; clone size: NA; J gene: TRBJ2-3; CDR3 DNA: TGTGCCAGTAGTACCCCTGCGGGGATGGAAGATACGCAGTATTTT; CDR3 protein: CASSTPAGMEDTQYF
D gene: NA; V gene: TRBV10-1; clone size: NA; J gene: TRBJ2-5; CDR3 DNA: TGCGCCAGCAGAATGGAGGACGTAGAGACCCAGTACTTC; CDR3 protein: CASRMEDVETQYF
D gene: TRBD1; V gene: TRBV11-2; clone size: many; J gene: TRBJ2-1; CDR3 DNA: TGTGCCAGCAGCTTATCAAGGGGGCAGGGGAGCTCCTACAATGAGCAGTTCTTC; CDR3 protein: CASSLSRGQGSSYNEQFF
D gene: NA; V gene: TRBV2; clone size: NA; J gene: TRBJ1-6; CDR3 DNA: TGTGCCAGCAGTGGCACGAGCCGCTCCTATAATTCACCCCTCCACTTT; CDR3 protein: CASSGTSRSYNSPLHF
D gene: NA; V gene: TRBV19; clone size: NA; J gene: TRBJ1-5; CDR3 DNA: TGTGCCAGTAGTATAGATCGAGGCAATCAGCCCCAGCATTTT; CDR3 protein: CASSIDRGNQPQHF
D gene: TRBD1; V gene: TRBV2; clone size: once; J gene: TRBJ2-7; CDR3 DNA: TGTGCCAGCCGAAGGGACAGGCCCTCCTACGAGCAGTACTTC; CDR3 protein: CASRRDRPSYEQYF
D gene: TRBD2; V gene: TRBV5-1; clone size: NA; J gene: TRBJ2-1; CDR3 DNA: TGCGCCAGCAGCACGGCCGGGACTAGGGTGAATGAGCAGTTCTTC; CDR3 protein: CASSTAGTRVNEQFF
D gene: TRBD2; V gene: TRBV18; clone size: NA; J gene: TRBJ2-1; CDR3 DNA: TGTGCCAGCTCACCAAAAACCCATAGCGGGAGGGGCGGTGAGCAGTTCTTC; CDR3 protein: CASSPKTHSGRGGEQFF
D gene: NA; V gene: TRBV24-1; clone size: NA; J gene: TRBJ1-2; CDR3 DNA: TGTGCCACCAGTGGGCCAATCGGGGGCTACACCTTC; CDR3 protein: CATSGPIGGYTF
D gene: NA; V gene: TRBV27; clone size: few; J gene: TRBJ2-5; CDR3 DNA: TGTGCCAGCAGTTTAAATATCCGGGAGACCCAGTACTTC; CDR3 protein: CASSLNIRETQYF
D gene: TRBD1; V gene: TRBV7-6; clone size: NA; J gene: TRBJ2-6; CDR3 DNA: TGTGCCAGCAGCCCTCCACAGGGGGTTTCTGGGGCCAACGTCCTGACTTTC; CDR3 protein: CASSPPQGVSGANVLTF
D gene: NA; V gene: TRBV7-9; clone size: NA; J gene: TRBJ1-1; CDR3 DNA: TGTGCCAGCAGCTTTAACAGGGCGAACACTGAAGCTTTCTTT; CDR3 protein: CASSFNRANTEAFF
D gene: TRBD2; V gene: TRBV7-2; clone size: few; J gene: TRBJ2-1; CDR3 DNA: TGTGCCAGCAGCTTAGAACTAGCGGGTCTCGAGCAGTTCTTC; CDR3 protein: CASSLELAGLEQFF
D gene: NA; V gene: TRBV24-1; clone size: NA; J gene: TRBJ2-1; CDR3 DNA: TGTGCCACCAGTGAGAAGGACTGGGGGAGGATAAATGAGCAGTTCTTC; CDR3 protein: CATSEKDWGRINEQFF
D gene: TRBD1; V gene: TRBV6-5; clone size: NA; J gene: TRBJ1-2; CDR3 DNA: TGTGCCAGCAGTTTTTTAGGGGGCGCGTGGGGCTACACCTTC; CDR3 protein: CASSFLGGAWGYTF
D gene: TRBD1; V gene: TRBV5-1; clone size: NA; J gene: TRBJ2-7; CDR3 DNA: TGCGCCAGCAGCTACCGGGACAGGGAAGACGAGCAGTACTTC; CDR3 protein: CASSYRDREDEQYF
D gene: NA; V gene: TRBV23-1; clone size: few; J gene: TRBJ1-4; CDR3 DNA: TGCGCCAGCAGTCAATCTCGGCAGGGGACTAATGAAAAACTGTTTTTT; CDR3 protein: CASSQSRQGTNEKLFF
D gene: TRBD1; V gene: TRBV15; clone size: NA; J gene: TRBJ2-7; CDR3 DNA: TGTGCCACCAGCAGAGATTTTGCAGGGGGCCCTACCTACGAGCAGTACTTC; CDR3 protein: CATSRDFAGGPTYEQYF
D gene: NA; V gene: TRBV9; clone size: NA; J gene: TRBJ1-1; CDR3 DNA: TGTGCCAGCAGCGTAAAGACGGGCACTGAAGCTTTCTTT; CDR3 protein: CASSVKTGTEAFF
D gene: TRBD1; V gene: TRBV2; clone size: NA; J gene: TRBJ1-4; CDR3 DNA: TGTGCCAGCCTGACAGGGTGGGAAGAAAAACTGTTTTTT; CDR3 protein: CASLTGWEEKLFF
D gene: NA; V gene: TRBV6-5; clone size: NA; J gene: TRBJ1-4; CDR3 DNA: TGTGCCAGCATTAACCGGGAGGAAAAACTGTTTTTT; CDR3 protein: CASINREEKLFF
D gene: TRBD2; V gene: TRBV6-1; clone size: NA; J gene: TRBJ2-3; CDR3 DNA: TGTGCCAGCAGTGAATATAGCGGGGTAACAGATACGCAGTATTTT; CDR3 protein: CASSEYSGVTDTQYF
D gene: TRBD2; V gene: TRBV5-1; clone size: NA; J gene: TRBJ2-1; CDR3 DNA: TGCGCCAGCAGCTTGGCCCCTAGCGGGAGTGGTAATGAGCAGTTCTTC; CDR3 protein: CASSLAPSGSGNEQFF
D gene: TRBD2; V gene: TRBV7-6; clone size: NA; J gene: TRBJ2-1; CDR3 DNA: TGTGCCAGCAGCTTAGCATCGAGAACTAGCGGGGGCCCTAGCTCCTACAATGAGCAGTTCTTC; CDR3 protein: CASSLASRTSGGPSSYNEQFF
D gene: TRBD2; V gene: TRBV11-2; clone size: NA; J gene: TRBJ2-3; CDR3 DNA: TGTGCCAGCAGCTTAGGCCTAGGGCGGGGGGGAAACACAGATACGCAGTATTTT; CDR3 protein: CASSLGLGRGGNTDTQYF
D gene: TRBD2; V gene: TRBV27; clone size: NA; J gene: TRBJ2-1; CDR3 DNA: TGTGCCAGCAGTCCTCGCCGACTAGCGGGGGGGTTCAATGAGCAGTTCTTC; CDR3 protein: CASSPRRLAGGFNEQFF
D gene: TRBD1; V gene: TRBV11-2; clone size: NA; J gene: TRBJ2-4; CDR3 DNA: TGTGCCAGCAGCTCACACAGGGGGCCTCGGACCAAAAACATTCAGTACTTC; CDR3 protein: CASSSHRGPRTKNIQYF
D gene: TRBD1; V gene: TRBV5-1; clone size: NA; J gene: TRBJ1-5; CDR3 DNA: TGCGCCAGCAGCTTGTTGCAGGGGGGTCAGCCCCAGCATTTT; CDR3 protein: CASSLLQGGQPQHF
D gene: NA; V gene: TRBV21-1; clone size: few; J gene: TRBJ1-5; CDR3 DNA: TGTGCCAGCAGCAAAGAGTATCCCGACAGGTTACAGTATAGCAATCAGCCCCAGCATTTT; CDR3 protein: CASSKEYPDRLQYSNQPQHF
D gene: NA; V gene: TRBV3-1/TRBV3-2; clone size: NA; J gene: TRBJ2-7; CDR3 DNA: TGTGCCAGCAGCCAAGAGCGCGAGCAGTACTTC; CDR3 protein: CASSQEREQYF